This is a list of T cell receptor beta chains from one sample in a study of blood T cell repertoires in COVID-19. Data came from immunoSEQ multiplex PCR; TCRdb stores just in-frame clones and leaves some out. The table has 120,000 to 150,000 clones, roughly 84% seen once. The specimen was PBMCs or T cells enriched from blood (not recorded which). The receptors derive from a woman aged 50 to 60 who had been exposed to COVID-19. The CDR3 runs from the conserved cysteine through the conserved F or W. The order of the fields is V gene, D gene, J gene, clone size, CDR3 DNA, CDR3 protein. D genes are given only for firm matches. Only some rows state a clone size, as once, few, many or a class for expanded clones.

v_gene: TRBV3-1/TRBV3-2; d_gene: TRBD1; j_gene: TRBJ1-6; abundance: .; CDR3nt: TGTGCCTCTAAGGGGACAGGGGGAACGGCCTATAATTCACCCCTCCACTTT; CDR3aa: CASKGTGGTAYNSPLHF
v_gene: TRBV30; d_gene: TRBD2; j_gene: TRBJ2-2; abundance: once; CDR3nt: TGTGCCTGGAGCCCCGGGGGGTACCCCGGGGAGCTGTTTTTT; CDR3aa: CAWSPGGYPGELFF
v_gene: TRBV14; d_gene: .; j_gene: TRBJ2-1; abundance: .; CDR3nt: TGTGCCAGCAGCCACCTAGCTGGGGATTATGAGCAGTTCTTC; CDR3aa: CASSHLAGDYEQFF
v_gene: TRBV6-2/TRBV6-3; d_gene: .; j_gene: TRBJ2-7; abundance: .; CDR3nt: TGTGCCAGCAGTTACTACCAGGGGGGCTACGAGCAGTACTTC; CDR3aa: CASSYYQGGYEQYF
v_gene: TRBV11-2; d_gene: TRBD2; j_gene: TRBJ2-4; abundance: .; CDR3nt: TGTGCCAGCAGCACACCCGGGACTAGCGGGGGGGAAAACATTCAGTACTTC; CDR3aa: CASSTPGTSGGENIQYF
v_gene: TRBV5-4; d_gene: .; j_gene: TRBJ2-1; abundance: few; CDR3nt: TGTGCCAGCAGCTTGACGTCCAGGGTTGTGAATGAGCAGTTCTTC; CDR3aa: CASSLTSRVVNEQFF
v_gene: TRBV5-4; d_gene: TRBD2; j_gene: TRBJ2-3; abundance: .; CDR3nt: TGTGCCAGCAGCTTCTACAGCGGGAGGGGTCTCGATACGCAGTATTTT; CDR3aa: CASSFYSGRGLDTQYF
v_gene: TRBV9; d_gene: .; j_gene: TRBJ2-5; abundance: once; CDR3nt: TGTGCCAGCAGCGTAGCCGCCGGTGGCCGATCAAAGGGGGAGACCCAGTACTTC; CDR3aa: CASSVAAGGRSKGETQYF
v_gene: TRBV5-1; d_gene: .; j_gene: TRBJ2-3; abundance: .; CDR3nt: TGCGCCAGCAGCTTGGAGTGGCCGGCGGGAGATACGCAGTATTTT; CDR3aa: CASSLEWPAGDTQYF
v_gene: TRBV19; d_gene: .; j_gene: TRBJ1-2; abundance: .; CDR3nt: TGTGCCAGTAGTATAACGTGGGGCGGCGGCTACACCTTC; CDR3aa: CASSITWGGGYTF
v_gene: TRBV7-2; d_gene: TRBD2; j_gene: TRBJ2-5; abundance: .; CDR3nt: TGTGCCACCATTCCCGGGGGGGGAGAGACCCAGTACTTC; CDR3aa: CATIPGGGETQYF
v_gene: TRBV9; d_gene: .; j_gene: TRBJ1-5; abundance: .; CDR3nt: TGTGCCAGCAGCGTAGGGGCAGGGAATCAGCCCCAGCATTTT; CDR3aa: CASSVGAGNQPQHF
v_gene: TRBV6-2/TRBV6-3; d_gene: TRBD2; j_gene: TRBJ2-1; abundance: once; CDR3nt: TGTGCCAGCAGTAGTGGGACTAGCGGGGACTACAATGAGCAGTTCTTC; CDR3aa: CASSSGTSGDYNEQFF
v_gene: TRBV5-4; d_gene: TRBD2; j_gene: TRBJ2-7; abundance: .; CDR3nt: TGTGCCAGCAGCCCTGGGACTAGCGGGAGAACCTACGAGCAGTACTTC; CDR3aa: CASSPGTSGRTYEQYF
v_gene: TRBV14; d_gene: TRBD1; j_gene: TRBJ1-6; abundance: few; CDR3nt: TGTGCCAGCAGCCTGGGACAGGGGGGTTCACCCCTCCACTTT; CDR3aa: CASSLGQGGSPLHF
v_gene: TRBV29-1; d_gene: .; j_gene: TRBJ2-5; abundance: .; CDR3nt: TGCAGCGTTGACGGGAGACAAGAGACCCAGTACTTC; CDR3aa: CSVDGRQETQYF
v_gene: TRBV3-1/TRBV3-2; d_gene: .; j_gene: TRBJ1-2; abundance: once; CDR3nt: TGTGCCAGCAGCCAAACAGGGAACTATGGCTACACCTTC; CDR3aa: CASSQTGNYGYTF
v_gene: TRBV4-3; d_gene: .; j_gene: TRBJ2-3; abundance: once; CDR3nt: TGCGCCAGCAGCCAAGCCCCAACAGGGTCCGGGTTTGGTACGCAGTATTTT; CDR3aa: CASSQAPTGSGFGTQYF
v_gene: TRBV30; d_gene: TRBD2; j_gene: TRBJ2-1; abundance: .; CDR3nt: TGTGCCTGGAGCTTGGGGGGAGGGTACAATGAGCAGTTCTTC; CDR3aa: CAWSLGGGYNEQFF
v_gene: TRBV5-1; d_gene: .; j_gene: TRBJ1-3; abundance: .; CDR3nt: TGCGCCAGCAGCTTGGGGAGCTCTGGAAACACCATATATTTT; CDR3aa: CASSLGSSGNTIYF
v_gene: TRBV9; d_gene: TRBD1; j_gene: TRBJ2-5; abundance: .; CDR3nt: TGTGCCAGCAGCCTACAGGGGCTCGAGACCCAGTACTTC; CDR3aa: CASSLQGLETQYF
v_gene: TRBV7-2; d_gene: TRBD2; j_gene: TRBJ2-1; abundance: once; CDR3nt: TGTGCCAGCAGCTTAGCCCCGGCGGGGGGGAGGAATGAGCAGTTCTTC; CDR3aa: CASSLAPAGGRNEQFF
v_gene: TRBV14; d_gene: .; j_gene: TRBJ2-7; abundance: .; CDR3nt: TGTGCCAGCAGCCAAGATCGGAGGTTCTCCTACGAGCAGTACTTC; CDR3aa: CASSQDRRFSYEQYF
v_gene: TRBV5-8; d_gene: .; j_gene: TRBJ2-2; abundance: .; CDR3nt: TGTGCCAGCAGCAAGGGACTCCTTAACACCGGGGAGCTGTTTTTT; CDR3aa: CASSKGLLNTGELFF
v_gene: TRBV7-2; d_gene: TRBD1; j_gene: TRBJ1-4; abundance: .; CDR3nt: TGTGCCAGCAGTAGACAGGGCCCAACTAATGAAAAACTGTTTTTT; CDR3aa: CASSRQGPTNEKLFF
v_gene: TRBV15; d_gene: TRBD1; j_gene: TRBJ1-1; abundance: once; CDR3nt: TGTGCCACCAGCCCTTGGACAGGGGCGAACACTGAAGCTTTCTTT; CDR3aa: CATSPWTGANTEAFF
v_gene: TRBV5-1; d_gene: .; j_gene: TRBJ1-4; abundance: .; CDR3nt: TGCGCCAGCAGCCCCAACCCCGGGGAAGGAGTAGAAAAACTGTTTTTT; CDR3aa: CASSPNPGEGVEKLFF
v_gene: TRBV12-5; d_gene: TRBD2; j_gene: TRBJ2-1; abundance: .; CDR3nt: TGTGCTAGTCGCGGCATGCGGTCGGGGGGGTACAATGAGCAGTTCTTC; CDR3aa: CASRGMRSGGYNEQFF
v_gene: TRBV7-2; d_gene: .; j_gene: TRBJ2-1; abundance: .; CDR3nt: TGTGCCAGCAGCTCCCTAGATGGGTATGAGCAGTTCTTC; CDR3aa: CASSSLDGYEQFF
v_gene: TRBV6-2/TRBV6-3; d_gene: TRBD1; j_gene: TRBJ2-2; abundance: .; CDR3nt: TGTGCCAGCAGTTTCACCCGGGACAGGGGCCTGAGGGGGGAGCTGTTTTTT; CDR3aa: CASSFTRDRGLRGELFF
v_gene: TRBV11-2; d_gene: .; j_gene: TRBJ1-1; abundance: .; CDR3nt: TGTGCCAGCAGCTTATTTGGAAGAGGGGGGAACACTGAAGCTTTCTTT; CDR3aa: CASSLFGRGGNTEAFF